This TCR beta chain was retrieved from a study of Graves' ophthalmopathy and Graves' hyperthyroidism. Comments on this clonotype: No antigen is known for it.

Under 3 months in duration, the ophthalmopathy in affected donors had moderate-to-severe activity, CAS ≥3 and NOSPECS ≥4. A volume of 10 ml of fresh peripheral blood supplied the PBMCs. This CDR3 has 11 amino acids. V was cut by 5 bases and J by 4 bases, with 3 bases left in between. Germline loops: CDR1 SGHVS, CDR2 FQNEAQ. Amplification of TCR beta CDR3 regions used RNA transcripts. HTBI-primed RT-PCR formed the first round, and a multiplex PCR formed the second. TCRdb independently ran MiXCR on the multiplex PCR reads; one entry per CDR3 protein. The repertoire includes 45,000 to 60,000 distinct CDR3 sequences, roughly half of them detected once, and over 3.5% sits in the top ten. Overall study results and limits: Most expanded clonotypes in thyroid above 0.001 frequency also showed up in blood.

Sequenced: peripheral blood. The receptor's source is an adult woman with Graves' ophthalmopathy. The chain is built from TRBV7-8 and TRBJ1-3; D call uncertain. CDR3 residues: CASSAGNTIYF. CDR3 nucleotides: TGTGCCAGCAGCGCGGGAAACACCATATATTTT.